The next 23 T cell receptor beta chains were all read from a single sample in a study of low-dose radiotherapy and immunotherapy resistance in tumors. Gene-specific TRAV and TRBV primers were used for first-strand cDNA, covering alpha and beta chains. TCR amplification used around 20 PCR cycles, a constant-region primer and a V-primer adapter. A single record per CDR3 protein comes from TCRdb applying MiXCR to the reads. The table lists about 44,000 distinct CDR3 sequences, less than 30% of them singletons. Time point in this sample: after trial treatment. Treatment specified: LDRT plus nivolumab, ipilimumab, low-dose cyclophosphamide and aspirin (RACIN trial). Specimen: PBMCs, collected after low-dose radiotherapy plus immunotherapy. Receptors were obtained from a male donor with prostate cancer.

In regard to this clonotype: A far larger clone is one nucleotide away, so this likely arose from a read error. This sequence joins TRBV29-1 and TRBJ2-7; D not certain. Between the trimmed V and J ends, which lost 7 bases and 7 bases, there was a span of 17 bases. The CDR3 loop spans 12 amino acids. Germline loops: CDR1 SQVTM, CDR2 ANQGSEA. CDR3 in DNA: TGCAGCGGTTCTATCTCCTACAATGAGCAGTACTTC. It translates to CSGSISYNEQYF.

The CDR3 is CASSYRQYEQYF. DNA of the CDR3: TGTGCCAGCAGTTACCGTCAGTACGAGCAGTACTTC. The genes are TRBV6-2 or TRBV6-3 and TRBJ2-7; no reliable D call. Germline lookup yields CDR1 MNHEY and CDR2 SVGEGT. The CDR3 runs to 12 residues. V gave up 2 bases and J gave up 4 bases, with 6 bases separating them.

The V gene is TRBV19, the J gene TRBJ1-4; unclear D gene. V lost 0 bases and J lost 10, with 6 bases in between. This CDR3 region has 12 residues. The V gene's germline CDR1 is LNHDA and CDR2 SQIVND (reference sequence). In DNA, the CDR3 is TGTGCCAGTAGTATAGAGGAGGGAAAACTGTTTTTT. This codes for CASSIEEGKLFF.

With regard to this clonotype: A far larger clone is one base from this, pointing to a likely read error. The J gene is TRBJ2-1, the V gene TRBV6-1; D remains ambiguous. Germline CDR1 and CDR2: MNHNS and SASEGT. The CDR3 consists of 15 residues. V was shortened by 5 bases and J by 4 bases, with 15 bases between the two germline ends. CDR3 in DNA: TGTGCCAGCAGTTACTTCTTCGGCAGTTACAATGAGCAGTTCTTC. Translating it yields CASSYFFGSYNEQFF.

This clonotype was found many times. The chain couples TRBV2 to TRBJ1-4; 7 bases are a match to TRBD1. The CDR3 extends over 13 amino acids. The V gene end was trimmed by 8 bases and the J gene end by 10 bases; junction bases not matched to a gene: 10. Germline CDR1 reads SNHLY; CDR2 reads FYNNEI. As DNA, the CDR3 is TGTGCCAGCCTTCCCGGACAGGTTGCAAAACTGTTTTTT. Translating it yields CASLPGQVAKLFF.

This clonotype showed up many times. The CDR3 here is CASSSGTGGSNEQFF. For the CDR3, the DNA is TGTGCCAGTAGTAGCGGGACAGGGGGCTCCAATGAGCAGTTCTTC. V usage is TRBV19 and J usage is TRBJ2-1; 12 nucleotides align to TRBD1. Germline trimming cut 4 bases from V and 6 bases from J; bases unmatched to any gene: 4. CDR3 length equals 15 residues. Germline-derived CDR1 and CDR2 are LNHDA and SQIVND (reference sequence).

This clonotype was counted a single time. Here the CDR3 DNA reads TGTGCCAGCAGCGTGGGGACTAGCGGCAGGGGGAATGAGCAGTTCTTC. Its protein is CASSVGTSGRGNEQFF. The genes are TRBV9 and TRBJ2-1, with 11 bases lining up with TRBD2. The CDR3 extends over 16 amino acids. Per germline, CDR1 SGDLS and CDR2 YYNGEE. Trimming at V came to 2 bases and at J to 7 bases, leaving 8 bases not matched to a gene.

This clonotype was counted ten times or more. V gene TRBV3-1 combines with J gene TRBJ1-2; D ambiguous. The germline V and J ends were trimmed by 1 base and 0 bases, with 9 bases remaining between them. This CDR3 region has 15 residues. Germline V gene sequence: CDR1 LGHDT, CDR2 YNNKEL (reference sequence). CDR3 amino acids: CASSQALGANYGYTF. The CDR3 DNA follows: TGTGCCAGCAGCCAAGCCCTCGGGGCTAACTATGGCTACACCTTC.

At least ten counts were recorded for this clonotype. V is TRBV6-1 and J is TRBJ2-1; D ambiguous. V was trimmed by 6 bases and J by 6 bases, leaving 15 bases between them. The CDR3 loop spans 14 amino acids. Germline CDR1 reads MNHNS; CDR2 reads SASEGT. As DNA, the CDR3 is TGTGCCAGCAGCCACCCCCGCGGTTTCAATGAGCAGTTCTTC. Protein: CASSHPRGFNEQFF.

This clonotype has a handful of counts. The V and J genes are TRBV30 and TRBJ2-3; TRBD1 matches at 7 bases. V was pared by 2 bases and J by 1 base, with 6 bases of the junction left unmatched. The CDR3 is made up of 15 amino acids. CDR1 and CDR2 from the germline V gene are GTSNPN and SVGIG (reference sequence). CDR3 sequence (DNA): TGTGCCTGGAGTCAGACAGGGTCAGGCACAGATACGCAGTATTTT. Translated: CAWSQTGSGTDTQYF.

This chain uses TRBV28 with TRBJ2-3, with 10 bases matching TRBD2. The ends lost 3 bases at V and 4 bases at J; junction bases unmatched: 10. The germline V gene encodes CDR1 MDHEN and CDR2 SYDVKM. The CDR3 is made up of 17 amino acids. CDR3 in DNA: TGTGCCAGCAGTTTGTCTACTAGCGGGACCCTCGCAGATACGCAGTATTTT. As protein: CASSLSTSGTLADTQYF.

This clonotype was observed many times. This chain links TRBV13 with TRBJ2-3; 10 nucleotides align to TRBD1. Per the germline V gene, CDR1 is PRHDT and CDR2 is FYEKMQ (reference sequence). The CDR3 has 15 amino acids. The V segment lost 4 bases and the J segment 4 bases; nucleotides outside the gene matches: 5. The CDR3 DNA sequence: TGTGCCAGCAGCTCCTGGACAGGGGGTTCAGATACGCAGTATTTT. Its protein product is CASSSWTGGSDTQYF.

About this clonotype: This probably arose from a read error, given a far larger clone one base away. The genes are TRBV29-1 and TRBJ2-1, with D unresolved. In germline, CDR1 is SQVTM, CDR2 ANQGSEA. Between the trimmed V and J ends, which lost 3 bases and 10 bases, there was a span of 16 bases. This CDR3 region has 13 residues. The CDR3 DNA reads as TGCAGCGTTGAGAGAGGCTCGCCCTACGAGCAGTTCTTC. Translating it yields CSVERGSPYEQFF.

The table lists this clonotype with many counts. The V gene is TRBV5-1, the J gene TRBJ2-7; 13 bases are shared with TRBD2. CDR1 and CDR2 from the germline V gene are SGHRS and YFSETQ. After removal of 4 bases from V and 2 bases from J, the junction contained 6 bases not matched to a gene. This CDR3 has 16 residues. The CDR3 DNA sequence: TGCGCCAGCAGCCCAGGAGGGACTAGCGGGACCTACGAGCAGTACTTC. Protein sequence: CASSPGGTSGTYEQYF. Together with reference TRBV5-1 and TRBJ2-7, the CDR3 gives the full variable domain: KAGVTQTPRYLIKTRGQQVTLSCSPISGHRSVSWYQQTPGQGLQFLFEYFSETQRNKGNFPGRFSGRQFSNSRSEMNVSTLELGDSALYLCASSPGGTSGTYEQYFGPGTRLTVT.

This clonotype was seen at least ten times. The chain links TRBV2 to TRBJ2-7; no definite D call. Germline loops: CDR1 SNHLY, CDR2 FYNNEI. Trimming took off 1 base at V and 6 bases at J, with 10 bases between the two ends. This CDR3 is 13 amino acids long. The CDR3 sequence is CASSEVPGGEQYF. DNA for the CDR3: TGTGCCAGCAGTGAAGTGCCGGGCGGCGAGCAGTACTTC.

This clonotype has a count of ten or more. The chain has TRBV6-6 and TRBJ1-2, with D possibly being TRBD1 (5 bases). This CDR3 has 12 amino acids. The germline CDR1 and CDR2 sequences are MNHNY and SVGAGI (reference sequence). V was shortened by 10 bases and J by 4 bases, with 13 bases between the two germline ends. CDR3 sequence (DNA): TGTGCCACCTCACAGGAAATCTATGGCTACACCTTC. Residues: CATSQEIYGYTF.

This clonotype was seen only a few times. V usage is TRBV7-2 and J usage is TRBJ2-7; tentative D call: TRBD2 (7 bases). The CDR3 is made up of 15 amino acids. Trimming pared 5 bases from V and 4 bases from J, leaving 18 bases between. Germline V gene sequence: CDR1 SGHTA, CDR2 FQGNSA. CDR3 in DNA: TGTGCCAGCAGCGGGTGGGCCGGGGGGCCATACGAGCAGTACTTC. Translated, it gives CASSGWAGGPYEQYF.

Note on this clonotype: The DNA is left out, because the CDR3 cannot be placed on it with certainty; the CDR3 is given as TCRdb lists it. The chain is built from TRBV18 and TRBJ2-2; the table's D call, TRBD1, has no DNA check behind it. Looked up from germline, CDR1 is KGHSH and CDR2 is LQKENI. Termini included, the CDR3 measures 18 amino acids. CDR3 region: CASSPNRDRVTTGELFFF.

Many counts were recorded for this clonotype. The CDR3 sequence is CASSLETREHEQYF. The CDR3 coding sequence is TGCGCCAGCAGCTTGGAGACTAGAGAGCACGAGCAGTACTTC. The chain links TRBV5-1 to TRBJ2-7, with a possible D match to TRBD2 (6 bases). Germline CDR1 reads SGHRS; CDR2 reads YFSETQ. Trimming took 0 bases from V and 5 from J, leaving 12 bases between them. This CDR3 comprises 14 residues.

In its sample, this clonotype was seen many times. The chain employs TRBV28 and TRBJ2-5; 9 bases line up with TRBD1. Germline V gene data show CDR1 as MDHEN and CDR2 as SYDVKM. This CDR3 is built from 13 residues. V shed 6 bases and J 4 bases; nucleotides not matched to a gene: 3. CDR3 protein: CASRRTGVETQYF. The CDR3 DNA reads as TGTGCCAGCAGGAGGACAGGGGTAGAGACCCAGTACTTC.

This clonotype was found many times. The chain recombines TRBV10-3 with TRBJ2-1; a weak D match, TRBD2 (6 bases). Looked up from germline, CDR1 is ENHRY and CDR2 is SYGVKD. Trimming took off 6 bases at V and 0 bases at J, with 18 bases between the two ends. The CDR3 has 17 amino acids. The CDR3 region has the DNA TGTGCCATCAGACCACTGAGGGACGGGAGCTCCTACAATGAGCAGTTCTTC. Its protein product is CAIRPLRDGSSYNEQFF.

In this sample, this clonotype turned up many times. The V call is TRBV10-3, the J call TRBJ2-5; no clear D gene. The CDR3 sequence is 11 residues long. Trimming stripped 6 bases from V and 1 base from J, with 3 bases between. Looked up from germline, CDR1 is ENHRY and CDR2 is SYGVKD. CDR3 coding DNA: TGTGCCATCAGCACCCAAGAGACCCAGTACTTC. Protein product: CAISTQETQYF.

The V and J genes are TRBV6-2 or TRBV6-3 and TRBJ1-6, with unresolved D. CDR1 and CDR2 from the germline V gene are MNHEY and SVGEGT. The CDR3 consists of 14 residues. The V end lost 0 bases, the J end lost 10 bases, and 10 bases lay between the germline ends. The CDR3 loop is CASSYSTGSSPLHF. As DNA, the CDR3 is TGTGCCAGCAGTTACTCGACGGGGTCCTCACCCCTCCACTTT.